This T cell receptor (beta chain) stems from a study of OX40 agonist ivuxolimab in advanced cancers. General study points: CD8+ T cells (on average) carried more expanded clones than CD4+ T cells.

CDR1 and CDR2 from the germline V gene are SGHVS and FNYEAQ. The CDR3 is 14 residues long. V lost 6 bases to trimming and J lost 3 bases; unmatched junction nucleotides: 6. Comment on this clone: The antigen is undetermined.

Produced via immunoSEQ multiplex PCR; TCRdb's table is partial and in-frame only. Among about 36,000 clones listed, around 84% were seen once. The TCR was taken from an adult with an advanced solid tumor such as melanoma, head and neck, liver or kidney cancer. The input for sequencing was CD4+ or CD8+ T cells sorted from blood, taken in a trial of the OX40 agonist ivuxolimab. The chain recombines TRBV7-6 with TRBJ2-3; TRBD1 matches at 7 bases. The CDR3 sequence is CASSKGASTDTQYF. The CDR3 DNA reads TGTGCCAGCAGTAAGGGGGCGAGTACAGATACGCAGTATTTT.